This TCR beta chain emerged from a study of T cell changes during pregnancy in multiple sclerosis. This clone appeared a few times. The protocol was immunoSEQ multiplex PCR, while the TCRdb copy is restricted to in-frame clones and leaves out a portion. The sample lists around 35,000 clones, approximately 90% occurring once. The receptor was derived from a female donor with multiple sclerosis, enrolled in a pregnancy study. The sample here was CD4+ T cells from peripheral blood mononuclear cells, taken after pregnancy.

The CDR3 DNA reads as TGTGCCAGCAGCCAACCCCTCAGGACAGCGAATGAAAAACTGTTTTTT. This sequence encodes CASSQPLRTANEKLFF. V gene TRBV4-2 combines with J gene TRBJ1-4, with a weak D call TRBD1 (6 bases). V was cut by 2 bases and J by 5 bases, with 15 bases left in between. Germline V lookup: CDR1 LGHNA, CDR2 YNFKEQ. The CDR3 has 16 residues.